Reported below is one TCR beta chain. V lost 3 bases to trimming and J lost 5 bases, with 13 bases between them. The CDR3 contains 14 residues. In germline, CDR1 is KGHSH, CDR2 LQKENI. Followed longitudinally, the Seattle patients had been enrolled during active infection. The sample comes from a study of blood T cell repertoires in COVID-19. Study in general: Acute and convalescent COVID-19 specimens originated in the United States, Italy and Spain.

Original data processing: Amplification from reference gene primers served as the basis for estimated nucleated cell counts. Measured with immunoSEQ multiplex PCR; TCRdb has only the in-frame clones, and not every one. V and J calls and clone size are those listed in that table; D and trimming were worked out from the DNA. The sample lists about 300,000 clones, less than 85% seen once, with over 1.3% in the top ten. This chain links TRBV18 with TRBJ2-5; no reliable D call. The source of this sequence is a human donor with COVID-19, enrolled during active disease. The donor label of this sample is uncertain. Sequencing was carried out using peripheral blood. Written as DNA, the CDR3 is TGTGCCAGCTCACCTCTTAGTTCTTTGGAGACCCAGTACTTC. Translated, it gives CASSPLSSLETQYF. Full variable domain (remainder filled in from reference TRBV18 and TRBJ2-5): NAGVMQNPRHLVRRRGQEARLRCSPMKGHSHVYWYRQLPEEGLKFMVYLQKENIIDESGMPKERFSAEFPKEGPSILRIQQVVRGDSAAYFCASSPLSSLETQYFGPGTRLLVL.